This TCR beta chain was identified during a study of cytomegalovirus exposure and HLA in healthy donors. Study-wide findings and caveats: Exclusion applied to some V segments, including TRBV6-2 and TRBV6-3, as they were indistinguishable. In a later analysis, most CMV-associated TCR beta chains appeared HLA-restricted.

Comment on this clone: As yet, its antigen is unknown.

V dropped 6 bases and J dropped 8 bases, with 16 bases sitting between them. The CDR3 totals 13 residues. Looked up from germline, CDR1 is MNHEY and CDR2 is SMNVEV (reference sequence). In the PCR, 60 Vbeta and 13 Jbeta primers were used. Profiled with immunoSEQ multiplex PCR; TCRdb holds only in-frame clones, not every one. The table shows 150,000 or so clones, with 75% occurring only once. This TCR was recovered from a man between 18 and 29 years old in good health and CMV-seropositive. Sequencing input: PBMCs. The J gene is TRBJ1-2, the V gene TRBV27; D is perhaps TRBD1 (5 bases). The CDR3: CASSFTGSLGYTF. The CDR3 nucleotides read TGTGCCAGCAGCTTTACAGGATCTTTGGGCTACACCTTC.